One and the same sample provided the 28 T cell receptor beta chains below, sequenced in a study of shared clonotypes between healthy human individuals. The data were produced by immunoSEQ multiplex PCR, yet TCRdb's version contains in-frame clones alone and is incomplete. The sample consists of around 500,000 clones, roughly 80% of them appearing once. Sequencing was performed on PBMCs. Receptors originate from a woman aged 35 to 49 in good health. Some clones in this sample may be carry-over from other donors' samples.

This rearrangement joins TRBV30 to TRBJ2-3; D gene ambiguous. CDR3 length equals 13 residues. Per the germline V gene, CDR1 is GTSNPN and CDR2 is SVGIG (reference sequence). V was shortened by 0 bases and J by 6 bases, with 10 bases between the two germline ends. DNA for the CDR3: TGTGCCTGGAGTGTACCCCTCAGGGATACGCAGTATTTT. It specifies CAWSVPLRDTQYF. Looking up the rest from reference TRBV30 and TRBJ2-3 gives the full variable domain: SQTIHQWPATLVQPVGSPLSLECTVEGTSNPNLYWYRQAAGRGLQLLFYSVGIGQISSEVPQNLSASRPQDRQFILSSKKLLLSDSGFYLCAWSVPLRDTQYFGPGTRLTVL.

The rearrangement uses TRBV19 and TRBJ1-3; D call uncertain. The CDR3 has 15 residues. V was clipped by 7 bases and J by 3 bases, with 16 bases between them. CDR1 and CDR2 from the germline V gene are LNHDA and SQIVND (reference sequence). The CDR3 protein is CASTQFLTGGNTIYF. The CDR3 DNA reads as TGTGCCAGTACCCAATTCCTCACCGGTGGAAACACCATATATTTT.

This chain joins TRBV30 and TRBJ2-5, with D possibly TRBD2 on 6 matching bases. The CDR3 is 13 amino acids. The germline V gene has CDR1 GTSNPN and CDR2 SVGIG (reference sequence). Trimming removed 0 bases from V and 7 bases from J, with 12 bases in between. CDR3 DNA sequence: TGTGCCTGGAGTGTGGAAGCCGGGGGGACCCAGTACTTC. It yields the protein CAWSVEAGGTQYF.

Comments on this clone: This likely reflects a read error, since a far larger clone is one base away. This same CDR3 is encoded by further DNA sequences in the sample. V is TRBV5-6 and J is TRBJ2-5; 7 bases line up with TRBD2. The better agreement between TRBJ2-7 and the DNA end casts doubt on the J call. This CDR3 is 17 amino acids long. The V gene's germline CDR1 is SGHDT and CDR2 YYEEEE. The CDR3 loop reads CASSAWQLREPEDEQYF. The CDR3 DNA is TGTGCCAGCAGCGCCTGGCAACTGCGGGAGCCGGAGGACGAGCAGTACTTC.

This clone was detected once. Within the sample, other DNA sequences also encode this same CDR3. J is TRBJ2-2 and V is TRBV5-1; TRBD2 agrees at 7 bases. This CDR3 region has 16 residues. Germline loops: CDR1 SGHRS, CDR2 YFSETQ. Losses at the gene ends were 1 base for V and 2 bases for J; bases not matched to a gene: 5. The CDR3 loop reads CASSLRASGNTGELFF. For the CDR3, the DNA is TGCGCCAGCAGCTTGAGGGCTAGCGGAAACACCGGGGAGCTGTTTTTT.

Remarks on this clone: This may arise from a read error, as a much more abundant clone is one base away. The chain is built from TRBV9 and TRBJ2-1, with 11 bases aligning to TRBD2. With 4 bases clipped from V and 3 bases from J, the junction kept 3 bases outside the gene matches. The germline V gene encodes CDR1 SGDLS and CDR2 YYNGEE. CDR3 size: 15 residues. CDR3 loop: CASSPGLAVYNEQFF. CDR3 DNA: TGTGCCAGCAGCCCGGGACTAGCGGTCTACAATGAGCAGTTCTTC.

The CDR3, as DNA: TGTGCCAGCAGCTTAAGGACTCTCGGCACAGATACGCAGTATTTT. Its protein product is CASSLRTLGTDTQYF. The V call is TRBV7-3, the J call TRBJ2-3; possibly TRBD2 for D (5 bases). V lost 1 base to trimming and J lost 1 base, with 9 bases between them. CDR1 and CDR2 from the germline V gene are SGHTA and FQGTGA. This CDR3 is built from 15 residues.

Points on this clone: It is likely a read error: a sequence one base away is far more abundant. Other DNA sequences within the sample encode an identical CDR3. The rearrangement links TRBV7-9 to TRBJ1-1, with 11 bases identical to TRBD1. CDR1 and CDR2 (germline): SEHNR, FQNEAQ (reference sequence). This CDR3 has 15 amino acids. The CDR3 DNA sequence: TGTGCCAGCAGCTTATTCGGGACAGGGGGTTCTGAGGCTTTCTTT. It encodes CASSLFGTGGSEAFF.

Regarding this clone: A single base separates this from a much larger clone, so it may be a read error. The CDR3 carries no conserved terminal phenylalanine or tryptophan, so it likely arises from a read error. The chain has TRBV28 and TRBJ1-6, with a possible D match to TRBD1 (5 bases). The V and J ends lost 6 bases and 5 bases respectively, with 14 bases between them. From germline, CDR1 is MDHEN and CDR2 SYDVKM. CDR3 size: 15 residues. This CDR3 reads CASSPIDRDNSPLHS. The CDR3, as DNA: TGTGCCAGCAGCCCTATCGACAGAGATAATTCACCCCTCCACTCT.

A note on this clone: A far larger clone differs by one base, so this is likely a read error. The chain combines TRBV7-7 with TRBJ2-7; 8 positions agree with TRBD2. This CDR3 contains 15 residues. CDR1 SSHAT and CDR2 FNYEAQ come from the germline V gene (reference sequence). CDR3 coding DNA: TGTGCTAGCAACCTAGCTGCGGGAGGCTACTACGAGCAGTACTTC. Translating gives CASNLAAGGYYEQYF.

The sample holds a few counts of this clone. A single base is all that separates this from a far larger clone, so a read error is likely. J is TRBJ2-7 and V is TRBV6-1; D may be TRBD2 (7 bases). This CDR3 has 13 residues. The germline CDR1 and CDR2 sequences are MNHNS and SASEGT. V lost 7 bases, J lost 6 bases, and 16 bases lay in between. CDR3 in DNA: TGTGCCAGCATCCCTGAGGGAGGGGGCGAGCAGTACTTC. This gives the protein CASIPEGGGEQYF.

The chain recombines TRBV19 with TRBJ2-2; D call uncertain. CDR3 length equals 13 residues. The V gene lost 7 bases and the J gene lost 4 bases, with 10 bases spanning the gap. The V gene's germline CDR1 is LNHDA and CDR2 SQIVND (reference sequence). This chain's CDR3 is CASNRRGTGELFF. Written as DNA, the CDR3 is TGTGCCAGTAATAGGCGAGGCACCGGGGAGCTGTTTTTT.

Notes on this clone: One base separates it from a far larger clone, so it is likely a read error. The genes are TRBV7-2 and TRBJ1-5, with D uncertain. The V and J ends lost 1 base and 4 bases respectively, with 11 bases between them. This CDR3 region has 15 residues. Per germline, CDR1 SGHTA and CDR2 FQGNSA. The CDR3 is CASSLGVMENQPQHF. The CDR3, as DNA: TGTGCCAGCAGCTTAGGGGTCATGGAAAATCAGCCCCAGCATTTT.

The chain's CDR3 is CASSPPADRYGYTF. In DNA form, the CDR3 reads TGTGCCAGCTCACCACCGGCGGACAGATATGGCTACACCTTC. The V gene is TRBV18, the J gene TRBJ1-2, with D tentatively TRBD1 (6 bases). CDR1 is KGHSH and CDR2 is LQKENI in the germline V gene. The CDR3 sequence is 14 residues long. The germline V and J ends were trimmed by 0 bases and 5 bases, with 10 bases remaining between them.

The CDR3 loop is CASSLGEHSYEQYF. In DNA form, the CDR3 reads TGCGCCAGCAGCCTGGGCGAACACTCCTACGAGCAGTACTTC. The gene calls are TRBV4-1 and TRBJ2-7; no clear D. Germline-derived CDR1 and CDR2 are MGHRA and YSYEKL. The CDR3 loop spans 14 amino acids. V was trimmed by 4 bases and J by 0 bases, leaving 10 bases between them.

Turning to this clone: This probably arose from a read error, given a far larger clone one base away. The identical CDR3 is also encoded by other nucleotide sequences in the sample. This chain joins TRBV25-1 and TRBJ2-3; no reliable D call. V was trimmed by 9 bases and J by 7 bases, leaving 11 bases between them. CDR1 and CDR2 from the germline V gene are MGHDK and SYGVNS. The CDR3 is made up of 11 amino acids. The CDR3 bases are TGTGCCAGTACGCAGTCACATACGCAGTATTTT. Its protein is CASTQSHTQYF.

A note on this clone: The same CDR3 can be traced to other DNA sequences in this sample. The V gene is TRBV28, the J gene TRBJ2-5; unclear D gene. CDR3 length equals 11 residues. Looked up from germline, CDR1 is MDHEN and CDR2 is SYDVKM. Trimming left V 3 bases short and J 4 bases short, with 3 bases between. The CDR3 nucleotides are TGTGCCAGCAGTTTTGGAGAGACCCAGTACTTC. Encoded protein: CASSFGETQYF.

The chain carries TRBV29-1 and TRBJ2-3; D might be TRBD2 (8 bases). Germline assignment: CDR1 SQVTM and CDR2 ANQGSEA. V dropped 4 bases and J dropped 6 bases, with 20 bases sitting between them. The CDR3 is made up of 15 amino acids. The CDR3 loop is CSVGGLGGPRDTQYF. The CDR3 DNA follows: TGCAGCGTTGGGGGACTAGGGGGCCCGAGGGATACGCAGTATTTT.

The chain is built from TRBV18 and TRBJ2-3, with D perhaps TRBD2 (6 bases). The CDR3 is 16 amino acids. The germline CDR1 and CDR2 sequences are KGHSH and LQKENI. V lost 2 bases and J lost 4, with 16 bases in between. The CDR3 spells CASSPNLQEGSDTQYF. CDR3 bases: TGTGCCAGCTCACCAAACCTCCAGGAGGGCTCAGATACGCAGTATTTT.

CDR3 coding DNA: TGTGCCAGCAGCTCACTACGGGGTGAGCAGTTCTTC. Protein product: CASSSLRGEQFF. The rearrangement links TRBV7-6 to TRBJ2-1; D is perhaps TRBD2 (5 bases). V dropped 4 bases and J dropped 9 bases, with 10 bases sitting between them. Germline assignment: CDR1 SGHVS and CDR2 FNYEAQ. The CDR3 length is 12 residues.

As regards this clone: This probably arose from a read error, given a far larger clone one base away. V and J are TRBV19 and TRBJ2-1; TRBD1 agrees at 8 bases. With V trimmed by 5 bases and J by 8 bases, 5 bases remained unmatched. The CDR3 runs 13 residues. Germline-derived CDR1 and CDR2 are LNHDA and SQIVND (reference sequence). The DNA for the CDR3 is TGTGCCAGTAGTGGACAGGGATGTCATGAGCAGTTCTTC. Its protein is CASSGQGCHEQFF.

The chain has TRBV7-7 and TRBJ2-2; D is possibly TRBD1 (6 bases). The CDR3 runs 14 residues. V was shortened by 7 bases and J by 4 bases, with 13 bases between the two germline ends. Germline V CDR1 and CDR2: SSHAT, FNYEAQ (reference sequence). The DNA for the CDR3 is TGTGCCAGCACCCAAGCAGGGGTCACCGGGGAGCTGTTTTTT. This gives the protein CASTQAGVTGELFF.

To note about this clone: Since a much larger clone is just one base distant, this may be a read error. Other DNA sequences within the sample encode an identical CDR3. The chain couples TRBV18 to TRBJ2-5, with 8 positions matching TRBD2. The germline gives CDR1 KGHSH, CDR2 LQKENI. V dropped 5 bases and J dropped 2; count of bases not matched to a gene: 7. This CDR3 has 15 residues. CDR3 protein: CASSSGTRGQETQYF. CDR3 nucleotide sequence: TGTGCCAGCTCATCTGGGACTAGGGGACAAGAGACCCAGTACTTC.

Notes on this clone: This is likely an artifact of a read error, given a far larger clone one base away. The gene calls are TRBV15 and TRBJ2-5; 10 bases align to TRBD2. The length of the CDR3 is 16 residues. The germline V gene has CDR1 LNHNV and CDR2 YYDKDF (reference sequence). The V gene end was trimmed by 1 base and the J gene end by 8 bases; junction bases not matched to a gene: 10. The CDR3 DNA is TGTGCCACCAGCAGAGGTCCTAGCGGGAGAGTGGATACCCAGTACTTC. It codes for CATSRGPSGRVDTQYF. Full variable domain (outside the CDR3, taken from reference TRBV15 and TRBJ2-5): DAMVIQNPRYQVTQFGKPVTLSCSQTLNHNVMYWYQQKSSQAPKLLFHYYDKDFNNEADTPDNFQSRRPNTSFCFLDIRSPGLGDTAMYLCATSRGPSGRVDTQYFGPGTRLLVL.

The chain uses TRBV18 and TRBJ1-4, with a weak D call TRBD1 (6 bases). Between the trimmed V and J ends, which lost 2 bases and 13 bases, there was a span of 23 bases. Looked up from germline, CDR1 is KGHSH and CDR2 is LQKENI. The CDR3 spans 16 residues. CDR3 nucleotide sequence: TGTGCCAGCTCACCATTTTCAGGGCAGGGGCCTATACGACTGTTTTTT. Residues: CASSPFSGQGPIRLFF.

As for this clone: Given a much more abundant clone one base away, this may be a read error. The same CDR3 arises from other DNA sequences in this sample as well. This sequence joins TRBV2 and TRBJ2-1, with 10 bases aligning to TRBD2. The CDR3 is 17 amino acids. Germline V gives CDR1 SNHLY, CDR2 FYNNEI. The junction had 10 bases not matched to a gene; V was cut back by 3 bases and J by 5 bases. Here the CDR3 DNA reads TGTGCCAGCAGTGAGGGTGGAGCGGGAGGGCCGGACAATGAGCAGTTCTTC. Protein product: CASSEGGAGGPDNEQFF.

The V and J genes are TRBV5-6 and TRBJ1-2; unclear D gene. The V gene lost 2 bases and the J gene lost 8 bases, with 10 bases spanning the gap. Germline CDR1 and CDR2: SGHDT and YYEEEE. This CDR3 contains 12 residues. The CDR3 region is CASSFPEGGYTF. DNA of the CDR3: TGTGCCAGCAGCTTTCCAGAAGGCGGCTACACCTTC. The full variable domain, its missing parts supplied by reference TRBV5-6 and TRBJ1-2, is DAGVTQSPTHLIKTRGQQVTLRCSPKSGHDTVSWYQQALGQGPQFIFQYYEEEERQRGNFPDRFSGHQFPNYSSELNVNALLLGDSALYLCASSFPEGGYTFGSGTRLTVV.

About this clone: A far larger clone is one nucleotide away, so this likely arose from a read error. The CDR3 nucleotides are TGTGCCAGCAGTCGTAGCGGGGGGGCCGTTGAGACCCAGTACTTC. Its translation: CASSRSGGAVETQYF. The rearrangement links TRBV28 to TRBJ2-5; 11 nucleotides match TRBD2. Germline V lookup: CDR1 MDHEN, CDR2 SYDVKM. This CDR3 has 15 residues. Unmatched junction bases numbered 7, after V lost 5 bases and J lost 5 bases.